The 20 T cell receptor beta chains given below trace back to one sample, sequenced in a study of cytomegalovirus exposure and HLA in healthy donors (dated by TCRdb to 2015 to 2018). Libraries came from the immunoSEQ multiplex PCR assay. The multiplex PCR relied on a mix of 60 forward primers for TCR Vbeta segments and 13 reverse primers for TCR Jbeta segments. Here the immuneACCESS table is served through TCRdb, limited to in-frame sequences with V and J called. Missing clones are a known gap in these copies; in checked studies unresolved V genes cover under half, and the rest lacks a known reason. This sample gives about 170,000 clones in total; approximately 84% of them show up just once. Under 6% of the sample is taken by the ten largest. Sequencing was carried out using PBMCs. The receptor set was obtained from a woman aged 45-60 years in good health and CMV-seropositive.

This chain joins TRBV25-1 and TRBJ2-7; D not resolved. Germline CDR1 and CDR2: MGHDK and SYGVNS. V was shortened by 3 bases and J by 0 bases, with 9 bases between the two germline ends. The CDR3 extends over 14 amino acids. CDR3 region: CASSDTGSSYEQYF. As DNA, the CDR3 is TGTGCCAGCAGTGACACGGGTAGCTCCTACGAGCAGTACTTC.

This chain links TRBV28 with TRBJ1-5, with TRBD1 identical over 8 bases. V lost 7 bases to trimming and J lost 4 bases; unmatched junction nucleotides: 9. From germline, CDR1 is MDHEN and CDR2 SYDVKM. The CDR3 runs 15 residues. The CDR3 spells CASTPLTGVNQPQHF. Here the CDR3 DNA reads TGTGCCAGCACCCCCTTGACAGGGGTGAATCAGCCCCAGCATTTT.

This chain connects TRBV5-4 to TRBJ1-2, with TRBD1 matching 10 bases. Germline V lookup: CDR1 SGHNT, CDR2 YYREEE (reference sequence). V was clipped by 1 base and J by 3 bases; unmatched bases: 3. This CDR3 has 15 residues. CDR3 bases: TGTGCCAGCAGCTTGCCGGGACAGGGGCACTATGGCTACACCTTC. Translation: CASSLPGQGHYGYTF.

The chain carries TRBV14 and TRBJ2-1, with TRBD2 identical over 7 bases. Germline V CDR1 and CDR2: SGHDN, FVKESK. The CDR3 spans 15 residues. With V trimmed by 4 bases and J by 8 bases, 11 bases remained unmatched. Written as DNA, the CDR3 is TGTGCCAGCAGCCGAACTCTAGCGGAGAGATATGAGCAGTTCTTC. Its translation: CASSRTLAERYEQFF.

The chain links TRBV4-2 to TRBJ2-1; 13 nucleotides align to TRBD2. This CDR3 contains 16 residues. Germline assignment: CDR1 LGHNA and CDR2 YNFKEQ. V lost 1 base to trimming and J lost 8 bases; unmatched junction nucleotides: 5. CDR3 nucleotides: TGTGCCAGCAGCCAAGTAGGGACTAGCGGGGTTCATGAGCAGTTCTTC. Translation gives CASSQVGTSGVHEQFF.

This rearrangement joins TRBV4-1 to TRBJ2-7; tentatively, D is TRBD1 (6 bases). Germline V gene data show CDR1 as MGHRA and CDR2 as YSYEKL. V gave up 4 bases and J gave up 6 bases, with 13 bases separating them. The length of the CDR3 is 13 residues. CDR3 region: CASSPGTTREQYF. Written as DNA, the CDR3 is TGCGCCAGCAGCCCCGGGACAACGCGCGAGCAGTACTTC.

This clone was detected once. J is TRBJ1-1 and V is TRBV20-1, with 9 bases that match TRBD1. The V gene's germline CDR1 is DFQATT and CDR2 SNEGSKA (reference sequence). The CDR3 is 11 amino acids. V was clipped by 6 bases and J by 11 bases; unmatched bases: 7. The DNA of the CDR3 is TGCAGTGCCAAAAAACAGGGGGCTGCTTTCTTT. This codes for CSAKKQGAAFF.

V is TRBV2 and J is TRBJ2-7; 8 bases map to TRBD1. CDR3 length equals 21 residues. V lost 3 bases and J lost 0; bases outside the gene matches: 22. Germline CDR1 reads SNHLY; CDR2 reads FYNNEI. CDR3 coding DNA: TGTGCCAGCAGTGATTTGGACCCCAGGGGGCTACTAGCCTCCTCCTCCTACGAGCAGTACTTC. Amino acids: CASSDLDPRGLLASSSYEQYF.

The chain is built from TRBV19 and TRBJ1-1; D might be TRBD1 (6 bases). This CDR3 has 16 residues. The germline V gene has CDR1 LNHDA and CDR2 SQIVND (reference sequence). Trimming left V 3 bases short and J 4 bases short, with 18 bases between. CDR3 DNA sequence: TGTGCCAGTAGTATGCACTTCGGGCAGGGGAGCACTGAAGCTTTCTTT. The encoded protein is CASSMHFGQGSTEAFF. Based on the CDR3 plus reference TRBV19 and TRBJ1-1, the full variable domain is DGGITQSPKYLFRKEGQNVTLSCEQNLNHDAMYWYRQDPGQGLRLIYYSQIVNDFQKGDIAEGYSVSREKKESFPLTVTSAQKNPTAFYLCASSMHFGQGSTEAFFGQGTRLTVV.

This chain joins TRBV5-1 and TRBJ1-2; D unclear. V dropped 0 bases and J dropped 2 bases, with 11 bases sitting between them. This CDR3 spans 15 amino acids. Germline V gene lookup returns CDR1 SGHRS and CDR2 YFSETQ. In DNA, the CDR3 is TGCGCCAGCAGCTTGGAGGTAGGAGGGAACTATGGCTACACCTTC. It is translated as CASSLEVGGNYGYTF.

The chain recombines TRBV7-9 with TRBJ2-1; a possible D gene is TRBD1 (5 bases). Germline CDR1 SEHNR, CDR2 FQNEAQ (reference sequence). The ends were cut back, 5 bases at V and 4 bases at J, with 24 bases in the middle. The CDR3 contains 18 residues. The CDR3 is CASSTNQGRSRRYNEQFF. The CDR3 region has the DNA TGTGCCAGCAGCACCAACCAGGGTCGGTCTAGACGATACAATGAGCAGTTCTTC. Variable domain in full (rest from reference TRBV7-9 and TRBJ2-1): DTGVSQNPRHKITKRGQNVTFRCDPISEHNRLYWYRQTLGQGPEFLTYFQNEAQLEKSRLLSDRFSAERPKGSFSTLEIQRTEQGDSAMYLCASSTNQGRSRRYNEQFFGPGTRLTVL.

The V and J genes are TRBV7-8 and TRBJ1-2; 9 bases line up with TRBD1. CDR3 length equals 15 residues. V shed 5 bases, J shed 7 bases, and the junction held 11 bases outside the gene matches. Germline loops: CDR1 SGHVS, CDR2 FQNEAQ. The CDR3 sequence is CASSLEHRGLSGYTF. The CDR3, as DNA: TGTGCCAGCAGCCTAGAACACAGGGGGCTGAGTGGCTACACCTTC.

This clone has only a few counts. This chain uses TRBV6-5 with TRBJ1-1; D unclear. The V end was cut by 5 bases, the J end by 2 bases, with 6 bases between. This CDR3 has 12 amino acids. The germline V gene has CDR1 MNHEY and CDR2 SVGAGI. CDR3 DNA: TGTGCCAGCAGTGGCATAAACACTGAAGCTTTCTTT. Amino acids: CASSGINTEAFF.

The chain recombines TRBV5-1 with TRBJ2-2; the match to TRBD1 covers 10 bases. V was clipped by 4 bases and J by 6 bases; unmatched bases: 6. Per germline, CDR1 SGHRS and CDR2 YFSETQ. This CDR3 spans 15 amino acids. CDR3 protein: CASSVRQGAAGELFF. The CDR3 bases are TGCGCCAGCAGCGTCAGACAGGGGGCCGCCGGGGAGCTGTTTTTT.

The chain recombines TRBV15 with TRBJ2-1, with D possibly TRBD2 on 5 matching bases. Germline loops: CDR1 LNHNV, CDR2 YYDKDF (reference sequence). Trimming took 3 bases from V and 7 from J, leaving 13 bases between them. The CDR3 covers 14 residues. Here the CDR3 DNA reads TGTGCCACCAGCAGCGTTCGGCTAGCAAATGAGCAGTTCTTC. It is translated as CATSSVRLANEQFF.

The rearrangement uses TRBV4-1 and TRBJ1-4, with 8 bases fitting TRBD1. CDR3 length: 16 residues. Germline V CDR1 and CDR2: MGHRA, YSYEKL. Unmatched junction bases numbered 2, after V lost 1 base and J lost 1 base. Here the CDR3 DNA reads TGCGCCAGCAGCCAAGTCAGGGGGCGAACTAATGAAAAACTGTTTTTT. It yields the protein CASSQVRGRTNEKLFF.

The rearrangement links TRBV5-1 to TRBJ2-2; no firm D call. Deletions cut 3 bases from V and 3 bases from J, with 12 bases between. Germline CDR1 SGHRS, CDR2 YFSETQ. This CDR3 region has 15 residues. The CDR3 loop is CASSSFDTYTGELFF. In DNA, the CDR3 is TGCGCCAGCAGCTCTTTTGACACGTACACCGGGGAGCTGTTTTTT. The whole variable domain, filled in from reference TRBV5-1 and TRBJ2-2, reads KAGVTQTPRYLIKTRGQQVTLSCSPISGHRSVSWYQQTPGQGLQFLFEYFSETQRNKGNFPGRFSGRQFSNSRSEMNVSTLELGDSALYLCASSSFDTYTGELFFGEGSRLTVL.

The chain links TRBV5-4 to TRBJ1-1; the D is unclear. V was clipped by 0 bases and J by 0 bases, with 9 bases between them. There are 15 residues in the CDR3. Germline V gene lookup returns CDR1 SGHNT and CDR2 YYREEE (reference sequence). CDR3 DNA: TGTGCCAGCAGCTTGGGCAGTCCAATGAACACTGAAGCTTTCTTT. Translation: CASSLGSPMNTEAFF.

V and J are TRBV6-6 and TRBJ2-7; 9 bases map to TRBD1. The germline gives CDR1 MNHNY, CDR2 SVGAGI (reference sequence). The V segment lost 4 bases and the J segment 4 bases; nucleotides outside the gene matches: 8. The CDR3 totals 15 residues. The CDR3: CASSLGQGFGYEQYF. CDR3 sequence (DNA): TGTGCCAGCAGTTTGGGACAGGGCTTCGGATACGAGCAGTACTTC.

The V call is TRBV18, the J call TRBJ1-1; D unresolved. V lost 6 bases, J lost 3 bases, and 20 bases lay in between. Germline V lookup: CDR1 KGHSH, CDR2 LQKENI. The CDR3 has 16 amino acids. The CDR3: CASSIRFVGSYTEAFF. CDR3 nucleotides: TGTGCCAGCTCCATTAGATTTGTCGGGTCCTACACTGAAGCTTTCTTT.